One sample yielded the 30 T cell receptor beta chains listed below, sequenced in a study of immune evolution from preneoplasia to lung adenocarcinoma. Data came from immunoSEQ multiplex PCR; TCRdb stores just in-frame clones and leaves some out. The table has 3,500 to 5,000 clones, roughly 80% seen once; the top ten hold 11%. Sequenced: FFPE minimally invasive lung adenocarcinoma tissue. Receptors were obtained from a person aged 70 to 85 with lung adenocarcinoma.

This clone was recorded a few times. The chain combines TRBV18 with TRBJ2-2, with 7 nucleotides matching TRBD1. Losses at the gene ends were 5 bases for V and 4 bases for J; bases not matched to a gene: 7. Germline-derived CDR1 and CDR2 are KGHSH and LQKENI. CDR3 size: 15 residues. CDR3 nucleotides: TGTGCCAGCTCATTCGAGGGGGCAGTCACCGGGGAGCTGTTTTTT. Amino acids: CASSFEGAVTGELFF.

The CDR3 sequence is CSVLTGRITDTQYF. CDR3 nucleotide sequence: TGCAGCGTTCTGACAGGTCGCATCACAGATACGCAGTATTTT. The rearrangement joins TRBV29-1 to TRBJ2-3; D may be TRBD1 (6 bases). Germline CDR1 reads SQVTM; CDR2 reads ANQGSEA. CDR3 size: 14 residues. V dropped 5 bases and J dropped 2 bases, with 14 bases sitting between them.

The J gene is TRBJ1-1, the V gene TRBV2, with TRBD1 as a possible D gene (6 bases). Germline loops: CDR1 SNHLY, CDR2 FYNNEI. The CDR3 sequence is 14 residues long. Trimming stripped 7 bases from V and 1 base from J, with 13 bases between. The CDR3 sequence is CASTFEQGNTEAFF. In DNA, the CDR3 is TGTGCCAGCACATTCGAACAGGGGAACACTGAAGCTTTCTTT. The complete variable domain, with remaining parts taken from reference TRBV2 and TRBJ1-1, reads EPEVTQTPSHQVTQMGQEVILRCVPISNHLYFYWYRQILGQKVEFLVSFYNNEISEKSEIFDDQFSVERPDGSNFTLKIRSTKLEDSAMYFCASTFEQGNTEAFFGQGTRLTVV.

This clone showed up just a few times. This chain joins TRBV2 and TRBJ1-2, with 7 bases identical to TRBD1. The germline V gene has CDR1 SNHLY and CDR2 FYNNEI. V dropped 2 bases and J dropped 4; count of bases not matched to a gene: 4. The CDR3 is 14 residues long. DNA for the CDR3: TGTGCCAGCAGTGAAATACAGGGGACCTATGGCTACACCTTC. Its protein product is CASSEIQGTYGYTF.

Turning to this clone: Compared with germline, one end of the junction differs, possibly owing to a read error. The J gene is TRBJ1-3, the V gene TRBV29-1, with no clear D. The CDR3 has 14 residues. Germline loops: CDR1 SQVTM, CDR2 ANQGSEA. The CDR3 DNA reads TGCAGCGTTGAAGAATACGAGACTGGGAACACCATATATTTT. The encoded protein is CSVEEYETGNTIYF.

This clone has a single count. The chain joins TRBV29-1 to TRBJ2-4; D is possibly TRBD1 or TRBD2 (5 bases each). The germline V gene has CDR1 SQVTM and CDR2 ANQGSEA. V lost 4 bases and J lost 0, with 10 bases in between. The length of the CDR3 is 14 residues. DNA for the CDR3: TGCAGCGTTGTGGCCGGGACAGCCAAAAACATTCAGTACTTC. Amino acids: CSVVAGTAKNIQYF.

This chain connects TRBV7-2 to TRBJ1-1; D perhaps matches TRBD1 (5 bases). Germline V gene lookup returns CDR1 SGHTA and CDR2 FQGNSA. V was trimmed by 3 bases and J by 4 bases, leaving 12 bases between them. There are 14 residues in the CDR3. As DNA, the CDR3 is TGTGCCAGCAGCTTTTCGGGGCCTCTCACTGAAGCTTTCTTT. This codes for CASSFSGPLTEAFF.

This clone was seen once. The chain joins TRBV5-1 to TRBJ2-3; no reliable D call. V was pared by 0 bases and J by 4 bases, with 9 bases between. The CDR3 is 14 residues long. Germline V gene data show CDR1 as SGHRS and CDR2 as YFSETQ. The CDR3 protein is CASSLVNAADTQYF. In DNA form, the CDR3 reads TGCGCCAGCAGCTTGGTCAATGCTGCAGATACGCAGTATTTT.

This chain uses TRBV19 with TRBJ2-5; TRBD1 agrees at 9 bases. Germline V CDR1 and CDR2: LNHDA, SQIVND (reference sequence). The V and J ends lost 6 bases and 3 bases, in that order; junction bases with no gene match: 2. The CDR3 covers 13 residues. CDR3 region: CASSGQGKETQYF. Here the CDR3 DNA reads TGTGCCAGTAGCGGACAGGGGAAAGAGACCCAGTACTTC. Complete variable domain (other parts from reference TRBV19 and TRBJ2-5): DGGITQSPKYLFRKEGQNVTLSCEQNLNHDAMYWYRQDPGQGLRLIYYSQIVNDFQKGDIAEGYSVSREKKESFPLTVTSAQKNPTAFYLCASSGQGKETQYFGPGTRLLVL.

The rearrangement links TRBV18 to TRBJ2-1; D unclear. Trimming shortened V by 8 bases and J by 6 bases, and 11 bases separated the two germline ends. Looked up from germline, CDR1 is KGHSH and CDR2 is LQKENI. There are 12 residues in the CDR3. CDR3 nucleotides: TGTGCCAGCACCGACCCCCCCAATGAGCAGTTCTTC. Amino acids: CASTDPPNEQFF.

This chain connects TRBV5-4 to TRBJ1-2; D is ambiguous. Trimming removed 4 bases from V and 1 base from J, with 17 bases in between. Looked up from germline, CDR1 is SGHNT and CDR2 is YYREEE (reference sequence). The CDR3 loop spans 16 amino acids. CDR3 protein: CASSPGPGLGNYGYTF. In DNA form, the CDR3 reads TGTGCCAGCAGCCCCGGTCCCGGCCTGGGTAACTATGGCTACACCTTC.

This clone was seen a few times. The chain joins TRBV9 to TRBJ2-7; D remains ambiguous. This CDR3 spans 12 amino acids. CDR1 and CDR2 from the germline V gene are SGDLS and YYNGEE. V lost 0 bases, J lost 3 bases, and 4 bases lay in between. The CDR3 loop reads CASSVGSYEQYF. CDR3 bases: TGTGCCAGCAGCGTAGGAAGCTACGAGCAGTACTTC.

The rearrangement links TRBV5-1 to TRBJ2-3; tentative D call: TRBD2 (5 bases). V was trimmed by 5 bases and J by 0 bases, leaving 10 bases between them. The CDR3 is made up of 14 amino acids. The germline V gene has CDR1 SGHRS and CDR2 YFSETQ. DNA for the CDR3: TGCGCCAGCAGGGAGCGGACTAGCACAGATACGCAGTATTTT. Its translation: CASRERTSTDTQYF.

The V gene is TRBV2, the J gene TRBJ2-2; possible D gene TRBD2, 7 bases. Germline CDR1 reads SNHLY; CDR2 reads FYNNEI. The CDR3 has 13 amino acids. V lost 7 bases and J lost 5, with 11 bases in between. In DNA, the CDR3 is TGTGCCAGCAAGGGAGGGGGAACCGGGGAGCTGTTTTTT. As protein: CASKGGGTGELFF.

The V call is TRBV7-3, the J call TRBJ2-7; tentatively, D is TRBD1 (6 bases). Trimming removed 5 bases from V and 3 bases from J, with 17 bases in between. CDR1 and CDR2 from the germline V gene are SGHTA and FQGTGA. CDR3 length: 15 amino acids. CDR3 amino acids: CASSPRAGGHYEQYF. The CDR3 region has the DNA TGTGCCAGCAGCCCCAGGGCTGGGGGACACTACGAGCAGTACTTC.

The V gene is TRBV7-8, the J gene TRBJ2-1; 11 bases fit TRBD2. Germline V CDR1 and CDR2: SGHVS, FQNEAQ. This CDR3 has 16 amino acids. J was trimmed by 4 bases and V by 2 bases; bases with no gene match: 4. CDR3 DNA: TGTGCCAGCAGCTTATCCGGGACTAGCGGTTACAATGAGCAGTTCTTC. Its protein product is CASSLSGTSGYNEQFF.

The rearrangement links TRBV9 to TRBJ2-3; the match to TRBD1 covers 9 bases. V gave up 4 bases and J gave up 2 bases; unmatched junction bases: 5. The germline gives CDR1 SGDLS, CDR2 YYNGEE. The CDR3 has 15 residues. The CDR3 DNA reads TGTGCCAGCAGCATCGGGACAGGGTACACAGATACGCAGTATTTT. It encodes CASSIGTGYTDTQYF.

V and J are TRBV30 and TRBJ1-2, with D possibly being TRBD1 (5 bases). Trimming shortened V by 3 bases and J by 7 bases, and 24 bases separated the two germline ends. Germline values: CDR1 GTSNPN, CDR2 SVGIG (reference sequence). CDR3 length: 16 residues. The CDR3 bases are TGTGCCTGGAGCCGGGGCACGGGCAGTTTGGGAGGTGGCTACACCTTC. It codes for CAWSRGTGSLGGGYTF.

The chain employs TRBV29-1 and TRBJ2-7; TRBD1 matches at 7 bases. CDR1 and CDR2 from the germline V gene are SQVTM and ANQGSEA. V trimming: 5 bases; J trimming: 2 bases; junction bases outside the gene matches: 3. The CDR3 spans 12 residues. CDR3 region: CSVFQGAYEQYF. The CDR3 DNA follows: TGCAGCGTTTTCCAGGGGGCCTACGAGCAGTACTTC.

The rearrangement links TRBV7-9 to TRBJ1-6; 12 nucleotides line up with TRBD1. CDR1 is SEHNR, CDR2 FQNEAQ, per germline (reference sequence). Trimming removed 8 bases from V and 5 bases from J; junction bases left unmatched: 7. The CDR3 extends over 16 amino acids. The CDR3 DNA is TGTGCCAGCGAGGGTGGGACAGGGGGCCATAATTCACCCCTCCACTTT. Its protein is CASEGGTGGHNSPLHF.

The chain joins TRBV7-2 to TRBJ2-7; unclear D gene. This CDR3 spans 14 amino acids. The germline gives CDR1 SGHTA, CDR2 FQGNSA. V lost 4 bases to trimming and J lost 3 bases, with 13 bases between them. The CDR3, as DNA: TGTGCCAGCAGCTCGTGGGTTTTAGGCTACGAGCAGTACTTC. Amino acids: CASSSWVLGYEQYF.

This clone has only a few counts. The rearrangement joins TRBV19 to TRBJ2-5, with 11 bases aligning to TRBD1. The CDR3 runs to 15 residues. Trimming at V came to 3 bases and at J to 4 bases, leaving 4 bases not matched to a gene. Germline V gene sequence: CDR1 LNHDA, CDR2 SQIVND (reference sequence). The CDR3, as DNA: TGTGCCAGTAGTATGGACAGGGGGCCGGGAGAGACCCAGTACTTC. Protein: CASSMDRGPGETQYF.

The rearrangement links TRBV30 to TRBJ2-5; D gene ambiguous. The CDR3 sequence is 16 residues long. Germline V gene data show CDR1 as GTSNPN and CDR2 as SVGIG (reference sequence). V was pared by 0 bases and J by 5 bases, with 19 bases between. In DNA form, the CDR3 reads TGTGCCTGGAGTGTAGCATGGCCCTTATCCGGGGAGACCCAGTACTTC. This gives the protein CAWSVAWPLSGETQYF.

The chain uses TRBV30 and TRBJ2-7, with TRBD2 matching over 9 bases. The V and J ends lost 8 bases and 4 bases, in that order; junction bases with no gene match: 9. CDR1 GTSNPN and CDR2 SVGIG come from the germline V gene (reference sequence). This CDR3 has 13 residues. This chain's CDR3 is CAPMLGLAYEQYF. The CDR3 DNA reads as TGTGCCCCGATGCTGGGACTAGCATACGAGCAGTACTTC.

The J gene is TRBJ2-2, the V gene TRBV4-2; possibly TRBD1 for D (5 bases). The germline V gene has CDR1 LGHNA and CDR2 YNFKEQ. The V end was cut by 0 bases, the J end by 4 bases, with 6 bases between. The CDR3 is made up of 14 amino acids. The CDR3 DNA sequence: TGTGCCAGCAGCCAAGAAAGGGGCACCGGGGAGCTGTTTTTT. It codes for CASSQERGTGELFF.

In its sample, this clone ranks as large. CDR3 nucleotide sequence: TGTGCCAGCAGTGAAATTTGGGGGACTAGCACAGATACGCAGTATTTT. As protein: CASSEIWGTSTDTQYF. This chain connects TRBV2 to TRBJ2-3, with D tentatively TRBD2 (6 bases). Germline loops: CDR1 SNHLY, CDR2 FYNNEI. V shed 2 bases and J shed 0 bases, with 12 bases lying between them. The CDR3 has 16 residues. The whole variable domain, remainder taken from reference TRBV2 and TRBJ2-3, is EPEVTQTPSHQVTQMGQEVILRCVPISNHLYFYWYRQILGQKVEFLVSFYNNEISEKSEIFDDQFSVERPDGSNFTLKIRSTKLEDSAMYFCASSEIWGTSTDTQYFGPGTRLTVL.

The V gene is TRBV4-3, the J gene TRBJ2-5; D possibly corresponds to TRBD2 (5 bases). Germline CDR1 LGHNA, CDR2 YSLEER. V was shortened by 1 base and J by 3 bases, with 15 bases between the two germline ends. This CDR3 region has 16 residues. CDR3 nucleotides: TGCGCCAGCAGCCAAGTTGATGGGAGAGGCGAAGAGACCCAGTACTTC. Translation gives CASSQVDGRGEETQYF.

Here the CDR3 reads CARSQITGALADTQYF. CDR3 sequence (DNA): TGTGCCAGAAGCCAGATAACAGGGGCCCTTGCAGATACGCAGTATTTT. The chain carries TRBV5-3 and TRBJ2-3; 7 bases are shared with TRBD1. TRBV5-3 is classed as an ORF, of uncertain function. With V trimmed by 4 bases and J by 4 bases, 12 bases remained unmatched. This CDR3 region has 16 residues.

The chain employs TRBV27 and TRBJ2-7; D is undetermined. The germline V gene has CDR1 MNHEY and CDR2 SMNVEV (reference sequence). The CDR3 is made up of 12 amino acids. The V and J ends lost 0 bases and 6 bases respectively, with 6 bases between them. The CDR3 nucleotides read TGTGCCAGCAGTTTATCAGGGTTCGAGCAGTACTTC. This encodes CASSLSGFEQYF.

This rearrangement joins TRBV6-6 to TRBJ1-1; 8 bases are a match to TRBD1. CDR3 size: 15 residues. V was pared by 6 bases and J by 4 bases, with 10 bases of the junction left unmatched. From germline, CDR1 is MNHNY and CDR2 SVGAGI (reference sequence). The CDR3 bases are TGTGCCAGCAGACCCCAGGGGGCCGGGAGCACTGAAGCTTTCTTT. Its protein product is CASRPQGAGSTEAFF.